A single sample gave rise to the 23 T cell receptor beta chains below, sequenced in a study of blood T cells in healthy people across ages. Using a J-beta primer mix together with a sample-barcoded 5' primer, a second PCR was run for roughly 7 to 12 cycles. TCRdb reprocessed the 5' RACE reads with MiXCR, giving one entry per CDR3 protein. This table has about 1,500,000 distinct CDR3 sequences, roughly 27% appearing once. Sequenced input: blood. The receptors originated from a woman aged 25 to 45 in good health.

V usage is TRBV20-1 and J usage is TRBJ2-3, with TRBD1 as a possible D gene (5 bases). The CDR3 totals 13 residues. The ends were cut back, 5 bases at V and 6 bases at J, with 15 bases in the middle. Per germline, CDR1 DFQATT and CDR2 SNEGSKA (reference sequence). CDR3 DNA sequence: TGCAGTGCTGGGGCTTCGGACCAGGATACGCAGTATTTT. Protein product: CSAGASDQDTQYF.

The gene calls are TRBV6-5 and TRBJ2-4; a weak D match, TRBD2 (6 bases). The CDR3 is made up of 10 amino acids. Trimming removed 10 bases at V and 11 bases at J, with 12 bases between. Germline V gene sequence: CDR1 MNHEY, CDR2 SVGAGI. The CDR3 DNA follows: TGTGCCACGGGGTGGGGGGTTCAGTACTTC. Its protein is CATGWGVQYF.

This clonotype was counted only a few times. V is TRBV7-9 and J is TRBJ1-4; D gene ambiguous. The CDR3 consists of 12 residues. V shed 3 bases and J shed 7 bases, with 6 bases lying between them. Germline CDR1 is SEHNR and CDR2 is FQNEAQ (reference sequence). CDR3 DNA: TGTGCCAGCAGCTTCGGGGTTGAAAAACTGTTTTTT. Protein product: CASSFGVEKLFF.

This clonotype was seen ten or more times. V is TRBV6-5 and J is TRBJ2-3, with D unresolved. Trimming stripped 2 bases from V and 1 base from J, with 7 bases between. This CDR3 comprises 14 residues. Per germline, CDR1 MNHEY and CDR2 SVGAGI. The CDR3 loop is CASSYNSRTDTQYF. CDR3 nucleotide sequence: TGTGCCAGCAGTTACAACTCCCGCACAGATACGCAGTATTTT.

This clonotype showed up many times. The chain couples TRBV12-3 or TRBV12-4 to TRBJ1-5; D is ambiguous. The length of the CDR3 is 15 residues. The V and J ends lost 1 base and 1 base respectively, with 8 bases between them. The CDR3, as DNA: TGTGCCAGCAGTTTAGGCAGAGTCAGCAATCAGCCCCAGCATTTT. Translation gives CASSLGRVSNQPQHF.

V is TRBV5-1 and J is TRBJ2-3; a weak D match, TRBD2 (8 bases). CDR3 length: 16 residues. The V end lost 4 bases, the J end lost 6 bases, and 21 bases lay between the germline ends. Germline V CDR1 and CDR2: SGHRS, YFSETQ. Here the CDR3 reads CASSHGRGPLGDTQYF. The CDR3 DNA is TGCGCCAGCAGCCACGGGAGGGGGCCCTTGGGGGATACGCAGTATTTT. The full variable domain, rest sourced from reference TRBV5-1 and TRBJ2-3, is KAGVTQTPRYLIKTRGQQVTLSCSPISGHRSVSWYQQTPGQGLQFLFEYFSETQRNKGNFPGRFSGRQFSNSRSEMNVSTLELGDSALYLCASSHGRGPLGDTQYFGPGTRLTVL.

Note on this clonotype: One junction end does not reproduce the germline sequence, and a read error may be involved. The chain links TRBV9 to TRBJ2-6, with D hard to call. Germline CDR1 reads SGDLS; CDR2 reads YYNGEE. The CDR3 extends over 13 amino acids. The CDR3: CANSVGGANVLTF. CDR3 nucleotide sequence: TGTGCCAACAGCGTGGGCGGGGCCAACGTCCTGACTTTC. The whole variable domain, remainder taken from reference TRBV9 and TRBJ2-6, is DSGVTQTPKHLITATGQRVTLRCSPRSGDLSVYWYQQSLDQGLQFLIQYYNGEERAKGNILERFSAQQFPDLHSELNLSSLELGDSALYFCANSVGGANVLTFGAGSRLTVL.

This clonotype was detected ten times or more. The germline gene is not matched at one end of the junction; a read error may be the cause. Here the CDR3 reads CAINEQGRAGELFF. CDR3 sequence (DNA): TGTGCCATCAATGAGCAGGGAAGGGCCGGGGAGCTGTTTTTT. The V and J genes are TRBV10-3 and TRBJ2-2; D is possibly TRBD1 (5 bases). The CDR3 has 14 residues. In germline, CDR1 is ENHRY, CDR2 SYGVKD.

About this clonotype: A single base separates this from a much larger clone, so it may be a read error. The genes are TRBV20-1 and TRBJ2-4, with D perhaps matching TRBD1 (6 bases). Germline V CDR1 and CDR2: DFQATT, SNEGSKA (reference sequence). The CDR3 contains 14 residues. V dropped 1 base and J dropped 13 bases, with 20 bases sitting between them. This CDR3 reads CSARAGQRHNEQYF. The CDR3, as DNA: TGCAGTGCTAGAGCGGGACAAAGGCACAATGAGCAGTACTTC.

This clonotype was detected only a few times. The chain uses TRBV6-1 and TRBJ1-2, with D possibly matching TRBD1 (5 bases). Trimming pared 3 bases from V and 4 bases from J, leaving 15 bases between. Looked up from germline, CDR1 is MNHNS and CDR2 is SASEGT. This CDR3 spans 15 amino acids. The CDR3 here is CASSEYPGPSYGYTF. CDR3 nucleotides: TGTGCCAGCAGTGAGTATCCGGGACCGTCCTATGGCTACACCTTC.

This sequence joins TRBV18 and TRBJ2-7, with D perhaps matching TRBD1 (5 bases). This CDR3 comprises 15 residues. CDR1 KGHSH and CDR2 LQKENI come from the germline V gene. V was cut by 0 bases and J by 1 base, with 10 bases left in between. For the CDR3, the DNA is TGTGCCAGCTCACCACCAAACACAGGTTCCTACGAGCAGTACTTC. Its protein is CASSPPNTGSYEQYF.

This clonotype has just a few counts. The chain combines TRBV7-2 with TRBJ2-6; D not certain. CDR1 is SGHTA and CDR2 is FQGNSA in the germline V gene. V shed 6 bases and J shed 4 bases, with 7 bases lying between them. The length of the CDR3 is 13 residues. CDR3 DNA sequence: TGTGCCAGCAGTATCAAGGGGGCCAACGTCCTGACTTTC. It translates to CASSIKGANVLTF.

Points on this clonotype: A much larger clone sits a single nucleotide away, making a read error possible. This rearrangement joins TRBV20-1 to TRBJ1-1, with TRBD1 identical over 10 bases. The germline gives CDR1 DFQATT, CDR2 SNEGSKA (reference sequence). The CDR3 covers 14 residues. As DNA, the CDR3 is TGCAGTACTAGAGATGGGACAGGGGACACTGAAGCTTTCTTT. Translation: CSTRDGTGDTEAFF.

Ten or more counts support this clonotype. V gene TRBV7-9 combines with J gene TRBJ2-3, with D uncertain. The ends were cut back, 2 bases at V and 2 bases at J, with 8 bases in the middle. Germline CDR1 and CDR2: SEHNR and FQNEAQ (reference sequence). The CDR3 is 14 amino acids. This CDR3 reads CASSLKRSTDTQYF. The CDR3, as DNA: TGTGCCAGCAGCTTAAAACGGTCCACAGATACGCAGTATTTT.

In regard to this clonotype: This may be a read error, as it is one base from a much larger clone. The rearrangement links TRBV5-1 to TRBJ2-5; D possibly uses TRBD1 or TRBD2 (5 bases each). The CDR3 length is 14 residues. Germline V CDR1 and CDR2: SGHRS, YFSETQ. Trimming cost V 0 bases and J 11 bases, with 17 bases left between them. CDR3 residues: CASSLGGRLYGQYF. CDR3 bases: TGCGCCAGCAGCTTGGGGGGACGGCTCTACGGGCAGTACTTC.

Details on this clonotype: Since no conserved phenylalanine or tryptophan closes the CDR3, a read error is the likely cause. The chain joins TRBV6-5 to TRBJ2-1; D remains unclear. The CDR3 runs 12 residues. Germline CDR1 is MNHEY and CDR2 is SVGAGI. The CDR3 bases are TGTGCCAGCAGTTTTACTTACAACGAGCAGTTCTCC. Amino acids: CASSFTYNEQFS.

This clonotype has a handful of counts. The J gene is TRBJ2-1, the V gene TRBV28; 7 bases map to TRBD1. Trimming removed 4 bases from V and 5 bases from J; junction bases left unmatched: 8. CDR1 is MDHEN, CDR2 SYDVKM, per germline. The CDR3 is 15 residues long. The CDR3 bases are TGTGCCAGCAGTTGGGACAGACCTCAGAACAATGAGCAGTTCTTC. Translated: CASSWDRPQNNEQFF.

This clonotype has only a few counts. In DNA form, the CDR3 reads TGTGCCAGCAGCATGGGACAGGGAGGGGGAGAGACCCAGTACTTC. It is translated as CASSMGQGGGETQYF. This chain links TRBV12-3 or TRBV12-4 with TRBJ2-5; the match to TRBD1 covers 9 bases. Losses at the gene ends were 6 bases for V and 4 bases for J; bases not matched to a gene: 9. The CDR3 has 15 amino acids.

This clonotype was recorded a few times. This chain connects TRBV29-1 to TRBJ1-1, with a weak D call TRBD1 (5 bases). The CDR3 is 11 amino acids. Deletions cut 5 bases from V and 4 bases from J, with 8 bases between. From germline, CDR1 is SQVTM and CDR2 ANQGSEA. The CDR3 loop reads CSVHRGTEAFF. The CDR3, as DNA: TGCAGCGTTCATAGGGGCACTGAAGCTTTCTTT.

This clonotype was detected ten times or more. The rearrangement joins TRBV6-6 to TRBJ1-2; 9 bases match TRBD1. CDR3 length equals 14 residues. With 2 bases clipped from V and 9 bases from J, the junction kept 7 bases outside the gene matches. The germline gives CDR1 MNHNY, CDR2 SVGAGI (reference sequence). The CDR3, as DNA: TGTGCCAGCAGTTACGGGACAGGGAAACAGCGCTACACCTTC. Its protein is CASSYGTGKQRYTF.

This clonotype came up a few times. This chain links TRBV20-1 with TRBJ1-1, with D hard to call. The CDR3 consists of 15 residues. Trimming removed 0 bases at V and 2 bases at J, with 13 bases between. The germline CDR1 and CDR2 sequences are DFQATT and SNEGSKA (reference sequence). CDR3 in amino acids: CSARDLRRANTEAFF. The CDR3 DNA sequence: TGCAGTGCTAGAGATCTAAGGCGTGCAAACACTGAAGCTTTCTTT.

The table lists this clonotype with a few counts. This chain links TRBV20-1 with TRBJ2-7, with 8 bases identical to TRBD1. This CDR3 spans 16 amino acids. The trim removed 5 bases at V and 1 base at J, leaving 13 bases unmatched. Germline CDR1 is DFQATT and CDR2 is SNEGSKA (reference sequence). The CDR3 region is CSAPDRASANSYEQYF. The CDR3, as DNA: TGCAGTGCTCCGGACAGGGCCAGTGCGAATTCCTACGAGCAGTACTTC.

This clonotype has a handful of counts. This sequence joins TRBV20-1 and TRBJ1-3; D not certain. This CDR3 region has 13 residues. Germline V lookup: CDR1 DFQATT, CDR2 SNEGSKA (reference sequence). Trimming shortened V by 3 bases and J by 4 bases, and 10 bases separated the two germline ends. For the CDR3, the DNA is TGCAGTGCTAGTGAGGGATCGGGAAACACCATATATTTT. Encoded protein: CSASEGSGNTIYF.